What follows are 2 T cell receptor beta chains derived from one specimen sequenced in a study of patients and donors after allogeneic stem cell transplantation (dated by TCRdb to 2018 to 2021). To prepare the library, RT-PCR was applied. The sequencer was a NextSeq 550. The public sequencing data were trimmed at Q25 with fastp and processed into clonotypes with MiXCR by TCRdb, which kept only in-frame beta chains. Rows with a matching CDR3 protein are joined into one entry that keeps the most common DNA and genes. The sample has tens of thousands of distinct CDR3 sequences on record, around 27% of them singletons. More than 20% of the sample goes to the ten largest clones. Material for sequencing was blood, either unsorted or a sorted T cell fraction (not recorded which). The receptors here all came from a human donor who was either an allogeneic HSCT recipient or a stem cell or donor lymphocyte infusion donor (not recorded which). It is not recorded whose cells these are; they may come from a transplant donor.

This clonotype was counted a few times. The J gene is TRBJ1-1, the V gene TRBV5-1; a possible D gene is TRBD1 (5 bases). The V end lost 0 bases, the J end lost 6 bases, and 15 bases lay between the germline ends. Looked up from germline, CDR1 is SGHRS and CDR2 is YFSETQ. CDR3 length: 15 residues. For the CDR3, the DNA is TGCGCCAGCAGCTTGGAGTTTTTCGGGGGGTCTGAAGCTTTCTTT. It yields the protein CASSLEFFGGSEAFF. Combining the CDR3 with reference TRBV5-1 and TRBJ1-1 gives the whole variable domain KAGVTQTPRYLIKTRGQQVTLSCSPISGHRSVSWYQQTPGQGLQFLFEYFSETQRNKGNFPGRFSGRQFSNSRSEMNVSTLELGDSALYLCASSLEFFGGSEAFFGQGTRLTVV.

This clonotype was seen only a few times. The chain joins TRBV6-2 or TRBV6-3 to TRBJ1-5; D gene ambiguous. The ends were cut back, 5 bases at V and 0 bases at J, with 8 bases in the middle. CDR1 MNHEY and CDR2 SVGEGT come from the germline V gene. The length of the CDR3 is 14 residues. CDR3 sequence reads: CASSQRFSNQPQHF. As DNA, the CDR3 is TGTGCCAGCAGTCAGCGGTTTAGCAATCAGCCCCAGCATTTT.